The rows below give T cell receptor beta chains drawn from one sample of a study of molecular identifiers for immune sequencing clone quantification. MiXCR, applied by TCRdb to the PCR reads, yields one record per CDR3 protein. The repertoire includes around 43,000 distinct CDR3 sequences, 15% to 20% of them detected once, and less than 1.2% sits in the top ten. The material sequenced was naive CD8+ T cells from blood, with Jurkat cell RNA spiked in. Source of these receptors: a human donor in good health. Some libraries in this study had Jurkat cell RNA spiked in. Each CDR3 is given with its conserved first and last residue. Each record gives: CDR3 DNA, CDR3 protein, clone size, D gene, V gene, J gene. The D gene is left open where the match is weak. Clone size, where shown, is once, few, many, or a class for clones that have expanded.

CDR3nt: TGTGCCAGCAGACCAGGGGGGTCTGGGGCCAACGTCCTGACTTTC
CDR3aa: CASRPGGSGANVLTF
abundance: many
d_gene: NA
v_gene: TRBV5-4
j_gene: TRBJ2-6

CDR3nt: TGTGCCAGCAGCTCCTCCACTTTAGGTCAGCCCCAGCATTTT
CDR3aa: CASSSSTLGQPQHF
abundance: many
d_gene: NA
v_gene: TRBV7-9
j_gene: TRBJ1-5

CDR3nt: TGTGCCAGCAGCGGGGGACTAGCCCTTAATGAGCAGTTCTTC
CDR3aa: CASSGGLALNEQFF
abundance: once
d_gene: TRBD2
v_gene: TRBV2
j_gene: TRBJ2-1

CDR3nt: TGTGCCAGCAGTTTCGCGACAGGGGGCTACGAGCAGTACTTC
CDR3aa: CASSFATGGYEQYF
abundance: many
d_gene: TRBD1
v_gene: TRBV27
j_gene: TRBJ2-7

CDR3nt: TGTGCCAGCAGCACCGCTAGCGGGAGCTCGGATGAGCAGTTCTTC
CDR3aa: CASSTASGSSDEQFF
abundance: many
d_gene: TRBD2
v_gene: TRBV11-2
j_gene: TRBJ2-1

CDR3nt: TGTGCCAGCAGCTTGGGACCCGTAAACACAGATACGCAGTATTTT
CDR3aa: CASSLGPVNTDTQYF
abundance: many
d_gene: NA
v_gene: TRBV7-9
j_gene: TRBJ2-3

CDR3nt: TGTGCCAGCAGCCAAGAGAACAATGAGCAGTACTTC
CDR3aa: CASSQENNEQYF
abundance: many
d_gene: NA
v_gene: TRBV14
j_gene: TRBJ2-7

CDR3nt: TGTGCCTGGAGTGGGGAAACGGGGCAGGGGGATACTAATGAAAAACTGTTTTTT
CDR3aa: CAWSGETGQGDTNEKLFF
abundance: many
d_gene: TRBD1
v_gene: TRBV30
j_gene: TRBJ1-4

CDR3nt: TGTGCCAGCGGTAGCGGGAGTACTAGCACAGATACGCAGTATTTT
CDR3aa: CASGSGSTSTDTQYF
abundance: many
d_gene: TRBD2
v_gene: TRBV12-3/TRBV12-4
j_gene: TRBJ2-3

CDR3nt: TGTGCCAGCAGCTTGGAGGTAGCGGGACCCGCATTGTACGCCTACGAGCAGTACTTC
CDR3aa: CASSLEVAGPALYAYEQYF
abundance: many
d_gene: TRBD2
v_gene: TRBV5-6
j_gene: TRBJ2-7

CDR3nt: TGTGCCAGCAGTAGATGGCCTAGCACAGATACGCAGTATTTT
CDR3aa: CASSRWPSTDTQYF
abundance: few
d_gene: NA
v_gene: TRBV27
j_gene: TRBJ2-3

CDR3nt: TGTGCCAGCAGCCGGACAGGGTGGCCCTACGAGCAGTACTTC
CDR3aa: CASSRTGWPYEQYF
abundance: many
d_gene: TRBD1
v_gene: TRBV7-9
j_gene: TRBJ2-7

CDR3nt: TGTGCCAGCAGTTACCCCCAGGTATTGGGCTCTGAAGCTTTCTTT
CDR3aa: CASSYPQVLGSEAFF
abundance: many
d_gene: NA
v_gene: TRBV6-2/TRBV6-3
j_gene: TRBJ1-1

CDR3nt: TGTGCCAGCGGGCCGGGGAGATCCCCTGAAGCTTTCTTT
CDR3aa: CASGPGRSPEAFF
abundance: many
d_gene: NA
v_gene: TRBV7-9
j_gene: TRBJ1-1

CDR3nt: TGTGCCAGCAGTGACGTCGTGGCAGACTCGGGATACGAGCAGTACTTC
CDR3aa: CASSDVVADSGYEQYF
abundance: many
d_gene: NA
v_gene: TRBV2
j_gene: TRBJ2-7

CDR3nt: TGCGCCAGCCCTAGACTACCGGCAGATACGCAGTATTTT
CDR3aa: CASPRLPADTQYF
abundance: NA
d_gene: NA
v_gene: TRBV10-1
j_gene: TRBJ2-3

CDR3nt: TGTGCCAGCAGCTCCGCAGTGGTCGGCACAGATACGCAGTATTTT
CDR3aa: CASSSAVVGTDTQYF
abundance: many
d_gene: NA
v_gene: TRBV11-2
j_gene: TRBJ2-3

CDR3nt: TGTGCCAGTCGACAGGGGAACACTGAAGCTTTCTTT
CDR3aa: CASRQGNTEAFF
abundance: many
d_gene: TRBD1
v_gene: TRBV6-1
j_gene: TRBJ1-1

CDR3nt: TGTGCCAGCAGCCCGCATGACAGGGCGAACATTCAGTACTTC
CDR3aa: CASSPHDRANIQYF
abundance: many
d_gene: TRBD1
v_gene: TRBV13
j_gene: TRBJ2-4

CDR3nt: TGTGCCAGCAGCTTGGGGAATCGGCCCCAGCATTTT
CDR3aa: CASSLGNRPQHF
abundance: NA
d_gene: NA
v_gene: TRBV7-9
j_gene: TRBJ1-5

CDR3nt: TGTGCCAGCAGTGATACGACTAGCGGGAGGCTTTGGGAGCAGTTCTTC
CDR3aa: CASSDTTSGRLWEQFF
abundance: NA
d_gene: TRBD2
v_gene: TRBV6-2/TRBV6-3
j_gene: TRBJ2-1

CDR3nt: TGCGCCAGCAGCCCATACAGGGGCCCCTCGTACCAAGAGACCCAGTACTTC
CDR3aa: CASSPYRGPSYQETQYF
abundance: many
d_gene: TRBD1
v_gene: TRBV5-1
j_gene: TRBJ2-5

CDR3nt: TGTGCCAGCAGTTACTCGAGAAACACTGAAGCTTTCTTT
CDR3aa: CASSYSRNTEAFF
abundance: many
d_gene: NA
v_gene: TRBV6-5
j_gene: TRBJ1-1

CDR3nt: TGTGCCATCAGTGAGCGGGGGGGTAACACCGGGGAGCTGTTTTTT
CDR3aa: CAISERGGNTGELFF
abundance: NA
d_gene: TRBD2
v_gene: TRBV10-3
j_gene: TRBJ2-2

CDR3nt: TGTGCCAGCAGTTTAAGTCCCAAGGTCACCGGGGAGCTGTTTTTT
CDR3aa: CASSLSPKVTGELFF
abundance: many
d_gene: NA
v_gene: TRBV12-3/TRBV12-4
j_gene: TRBJ2-2

CDR3nt: TGTGCCTGGAGTGTACTGGATACGCAGTATTTT
CDR3aa: CAWSVLDTQYF
abundance: NA
d_gene: NA
v_gene: TRBV30
j_gene: TRBJ2-3

CDR3nt: TGCGCCAGCAGCCAAGATAGGGACTTTACAGCGCCTTACGAGCAGTACTTC
CDR3aa: CASSQDRDFTAPYEQYF
abundance: many
d_gene: NA
v_gene: TRBV4-3
j_gene: TRBJ2-7

CDR3nt: TGTGCCAGCAGCGTAGGGGACCAGCCCCAGCATTTT
CDR3aa: CASSVGDQPQHF
abundance: many
d_gene: NA
v_gene: TRBV9
j_gene: TRBJ1-5

CDR3nt: TGTGCCAGTAGTTCCGGGACTAGCGGCGCAGATACGCAGTATTTT
CDR3aa: CASSSGTSGADTQYF
abundance: many
d_gene: TRBD2
v_gene: TRBV19
j_gene: TRBJ2-3

CDR3nt: TGTGCCAGCAGCGACAGAATCGGACAAATCTACGAGCAGTACTTC
CDR3aa: CASSDRIGQIYEQYF
abundance: many
d_gene: NA
v_gene: TRBV11-2
j_gene: TRBJ2-7

CDR3nt: TGTGCCAGCAGTCCCCTGGGCCCCACAGGGGGGAGCACAGATACGCAGTATTTT
CDR3aa: CASSPLGPTGGSTDTQYF
abundance: many
d_gene: TRBD1
v_gene: TRBV27
j_gene: TRBJ2-3

CDR3nt: TGTGCCAGCAGCGCTGGAGGGGCTAATGAAAAACTGTTTTTT
CDR3aa: CASSAGGANEKLFF
abundance: many
d_gene: NA
v_gene: TRBV7-9
j_gene: TRBJ1-4

CDR3nt: TGTGCCAGCAGTGAATTCCTAGCGGAAGCCACAGATACGCAGTATTTT
CDR3aa: CASSEFLAEATDTQYF
abundance: many
d_gene: TRBD2
v_gene: TRBV2
j_gene: TRBJ2-3

CDR3nt: TGTGCCAGCAGTTACCGCGGAGGGCCTACCTACGAGCAGTACTTC
CDR3aa: CASSYRGGPTYEQYF
abundance: many
d_gene: NA
v_gene: TRBV27
j_gene: TRBJ2-7

CDR3nt: TGTGCCAGCAGTCAACACCCTGAAGCTTTCTTT
CDR3aa: CASSQHPEAFF
abundance: many
d_gene: NA
v_gene: TRBV12-3/TRBV12-4
j_gene: TRBJ1-1

CDR3nt: TGTGCCAGCAGCTTAGGTTTCGGGACAGGGCCGGAGACTGAAGCTTTCTTT
CDR3aa: CASSLGFGTGPETEAFF
abundance: NA
d_gene: TRBD1
v_gene: TRBV7-9
j_gene: TRBJ1-1

CDR3nt: TGTGCCAGCAGCCCACGGGGTAGCGGCCCCTACGAGCAGTACTTC
CDR3aa: CASSPRGSGPYEQYF
abundance: once
d_gene: NA
v_gene: TRBV7-9
j_gene: TRBJ2-7

CDR3nt: TGCAGCGCGAACCTAGGGGTAGAGACCCAGTACTTC
CDR3aa: CSANLGVETQYF
abundance: medium-sized
d_gene: NA
v_gene: TRBV29-1
j_gene: TRBJ2-5

CDR3nt: TGTGCCAGCAGTGAAGCAGGCAGCCAAGAGACCCAGTACTTC
CDR3aa: CASSEAGSQETQYF
abundance: many
d_gene: NA
v_gene: TRBV2
j_gene: TRBJ2-5

CDR3nt: TGTGCCAGCAGAAGGAGGGGCACCTATAGCAATCAGCCCCAGCATTTT
CDR3aa: CASRRRGTYSNQPQHF
abundance: many
d_gene: NA
v_gene: TRBV6-2/TRBV6-3
j_gene: TRBJ1-5

CDR3nt: TGTGCCAGCAGCTTGGAGCAGGGGGGATACACTGAAGCTTTCTTT
CDR3aa: CASSLEQGGYTEAFF
abundance: many
d_gene: TRBD1
v_gene: TRBV5-4
j_gene: TRBJ1-1

CDR3nt: TGTGCCAGCAGCTTAGATTTCGGTTCCTACGAGCAGTACTTC
CDR3aa: CASSLDFGSYEQYF
abundance: many
d_gene: NA
v_gene: TRBV11-2
j_gene: TRBJ2-7

CDR3nt: TGTGCCACCGGGACTCCAACTGGGTATGAGCAGTTCTTC
CDR3aa: CATGTPTGYEQFF
abundance: many
d_gene: NA
v_gene: TRBV7-2
j_gene: TRBJ2-1

CDR3nt: TGTGCCAGCAGCTCCGTCTCGGGCCGTGCAGATACGCAGTATTTT
CDR3aa: CASSSVSGRADTQYF
abundance: many
d_gene: NA
v_gene: TRBV7-3
j_gene: TRBJ2-3

CDR3nt: TGTGCTAGTGGCCCGGGAGCCGCAACTGAGCAGTTCTTC
CDR3aa: CASGPGAATEQFF
abundance: many
d_gene: NA
v_gene: TRBV12-5
j_gene: TRBJ2-1

CDR3nt: TGTGCCAGCAGCCTAAGCGGGTACGAGCAGTACTTC
CDR3aa: CASSLSGYEQYF
abundance: medium-sized
d_gene: NA
v_gene: TRBV7-2
j_gene: TRBJ2-7